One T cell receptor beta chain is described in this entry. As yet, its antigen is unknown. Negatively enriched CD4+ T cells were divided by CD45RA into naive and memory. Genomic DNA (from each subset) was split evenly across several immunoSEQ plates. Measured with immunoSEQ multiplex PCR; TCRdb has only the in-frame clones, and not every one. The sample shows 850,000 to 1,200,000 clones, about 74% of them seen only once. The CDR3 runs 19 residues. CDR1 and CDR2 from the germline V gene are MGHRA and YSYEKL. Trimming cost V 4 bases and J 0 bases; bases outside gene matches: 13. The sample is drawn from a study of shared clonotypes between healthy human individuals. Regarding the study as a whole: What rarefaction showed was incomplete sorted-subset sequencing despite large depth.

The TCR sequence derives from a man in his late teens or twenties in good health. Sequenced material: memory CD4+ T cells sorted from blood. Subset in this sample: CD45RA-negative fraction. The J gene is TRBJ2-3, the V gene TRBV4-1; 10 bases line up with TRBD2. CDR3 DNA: TGCGCCAGCAGCCCCAAGTTACTAGCGGGAACTACTAGCACAGATACGCAGTATTTT. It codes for CASSPKLLAGTTSTDTQYF.